This entry features one TCR beta chain sequence. Antigen unknown. From the 5' RACE reads, TCRdb called clonotypes with MiXCR, one entry per CDR3 protein. The table lists roughly 450,000 distinct CDR3 sequences, 15% to 20% of them singletons, with approximately 13% in the top ten. The CDR3 extends over 16 amino acids. Per germline, CDR1 SEHNR and CDR2 FQNEAQ (reference sequence). J gave up 5 bases and V 0 bases, and 5 bases lay outside the gene matches. The data were taken from a study of T-cell memory formation after mild COVID-19. Study results and limitations: Pre-infection memory harbored some responding clones, suggesting cross-reactive memory joined. Clones which contracted sat mainly in CM and EM if CD4+, and in EMRA if CD8+.

This TCR came from an adult woman who had mild COVID-19 (a few samples of this study predate the infection). Cell type and time point are not known. The V and J genes are TRBV7-9 and TRBJ2-4; 9 bases align to TRBD1. Sequencing input: PBMCs or a T cell subset sorted from them (not recorded which). The CDR3 is CASSLAGQGFQNIQYF. In DNA form, the CDR3 reads TGTGCCAGCAGCTTAGCGGGACAGGGTTTTCAAAACATTCAGTACTTC.